This TCR beta chain was observed in a study of blood T cell repertoires in COVID-19. Study-wide background: Samples came from the United States, Italy and Spain, spanning acute and convalescent COVID-19. The cDNA or gDNA used as material had been derived from T cells, B-cell-depleted T cells, or PBMCs.

The ends were cut back, 0 bases at V and 4 bases at J, with 11 bases in the middle. In germline, CDR1 is SGHDT, CDR2 YYEEEE. This CDR3 is 14 amino acids long. Authors' analysis steps: Nucleated cell number was recorded as an estimate derived from reference gene primer amplification. TCRdb keeps only in-frame clones here, not all; method: immunoSEQ multiplex PCR. From that table come the V and J calls and clone size; the DNA was used to work out D and trimming. The sample lists roughly 130,000 clones; over 80% were seen once. Source material: peripheral blood. This receptor was taken from a man between 65 and 85 years old with acute or convalescent COVID-19. V gene TRBV5-6 combines with J gene TRBJ2-7; D is unclear. Written as DNA, the CDR3 is TGTGCCAGCAGCTTGGACCGAAAACTGTACGAGCAGTACTTC. Its protein product is CASSLDRKLYEQYF.